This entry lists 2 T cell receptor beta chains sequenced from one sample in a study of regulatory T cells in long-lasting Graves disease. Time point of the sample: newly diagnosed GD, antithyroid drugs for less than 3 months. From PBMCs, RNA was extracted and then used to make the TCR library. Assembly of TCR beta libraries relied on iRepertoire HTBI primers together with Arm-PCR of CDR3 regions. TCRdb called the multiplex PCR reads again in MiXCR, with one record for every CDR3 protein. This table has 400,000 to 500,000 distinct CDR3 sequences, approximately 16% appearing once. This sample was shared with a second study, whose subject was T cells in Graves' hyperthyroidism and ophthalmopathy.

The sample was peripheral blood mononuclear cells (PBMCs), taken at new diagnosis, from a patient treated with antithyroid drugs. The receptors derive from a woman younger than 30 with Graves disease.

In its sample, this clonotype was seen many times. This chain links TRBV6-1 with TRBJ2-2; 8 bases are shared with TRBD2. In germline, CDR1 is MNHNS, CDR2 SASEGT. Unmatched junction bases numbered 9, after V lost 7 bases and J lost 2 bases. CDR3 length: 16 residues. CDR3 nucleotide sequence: TGTGCCAGCACGAGGGCCGGGAGGGCCAACACCGGGGAGCTGTTTTTT. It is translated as CASTRAGRANTGELFF.

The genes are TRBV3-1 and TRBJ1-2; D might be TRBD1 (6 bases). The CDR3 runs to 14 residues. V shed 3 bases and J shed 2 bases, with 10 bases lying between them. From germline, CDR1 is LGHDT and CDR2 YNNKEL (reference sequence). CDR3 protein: CASSQTGQNYGYTF. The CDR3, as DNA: TGTGCCAGCAGCCAGACGGGACAAAACTATGGCTACACCTTC.